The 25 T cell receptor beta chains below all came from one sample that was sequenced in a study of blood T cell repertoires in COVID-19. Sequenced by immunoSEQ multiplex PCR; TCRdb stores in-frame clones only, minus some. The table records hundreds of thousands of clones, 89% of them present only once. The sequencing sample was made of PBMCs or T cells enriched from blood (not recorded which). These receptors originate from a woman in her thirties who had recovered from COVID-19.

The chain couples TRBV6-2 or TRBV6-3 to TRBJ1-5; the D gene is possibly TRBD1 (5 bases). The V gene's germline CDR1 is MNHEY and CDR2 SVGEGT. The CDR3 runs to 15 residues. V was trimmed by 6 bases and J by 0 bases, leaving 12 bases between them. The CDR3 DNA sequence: TGTGCCAGCAGCCGGGGGGGGTATAGCAATCAGCCCCAGCATTTT. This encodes CASSRGGYSNQPQHF.

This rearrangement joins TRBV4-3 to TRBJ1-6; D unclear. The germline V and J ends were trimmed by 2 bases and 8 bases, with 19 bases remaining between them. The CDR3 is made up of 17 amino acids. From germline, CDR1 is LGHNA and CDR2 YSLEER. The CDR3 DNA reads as TGCGCCAGCAGCCAATTTTCCACTAGAAGAGGGTATTCACCCCTCCACTTT. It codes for CASSQFSTRRGYSPLHF.

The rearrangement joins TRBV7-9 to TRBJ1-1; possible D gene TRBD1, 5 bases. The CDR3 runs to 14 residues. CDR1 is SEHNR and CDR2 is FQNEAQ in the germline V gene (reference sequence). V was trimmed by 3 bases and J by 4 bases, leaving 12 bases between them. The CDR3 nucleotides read TGTGCCAGCAGCTTTGATGGACATATCACTGAAGCTTTCTTT. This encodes CASSFDGHITEAFF.

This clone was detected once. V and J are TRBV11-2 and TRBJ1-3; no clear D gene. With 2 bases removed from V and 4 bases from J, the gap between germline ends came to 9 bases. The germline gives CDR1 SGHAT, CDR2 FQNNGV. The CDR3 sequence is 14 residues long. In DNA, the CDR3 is TGTGCCAGCAGCTTAAGTGATGAGGGAAACACCATATATTTT. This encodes CASSLSDEGNTIYF.

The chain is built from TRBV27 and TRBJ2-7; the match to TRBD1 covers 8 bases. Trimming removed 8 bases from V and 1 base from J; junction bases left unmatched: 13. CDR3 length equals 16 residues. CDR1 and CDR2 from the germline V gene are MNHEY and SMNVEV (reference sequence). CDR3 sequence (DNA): TGTGCCAGCCGCAGGAGGGTGGGGACAGGTTCCTACGAGCAGTACTTC. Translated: CASRRRVGTGSYEQYF.

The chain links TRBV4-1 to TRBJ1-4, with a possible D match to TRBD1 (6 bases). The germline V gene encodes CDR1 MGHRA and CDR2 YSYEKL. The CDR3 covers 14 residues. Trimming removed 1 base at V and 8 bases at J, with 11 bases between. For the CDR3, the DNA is TGCGCCAGCAGCCAAGGCAGGGGAGAGGAAAAACTGTTTTTT. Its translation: CASSQGRGEEKLFF.

CDR3 loop: CASTTRGRVAFF. CDR3 nucleotide sequence: TGTGCCAGCACCACTAGGGGGAGGGTAGCTTTCTTT. The chain recombines TRBV6-5 with TRBJ1-1; tentative D call: TRBD1 (6 bases). Trimming removed 7 bases from V and 10 bases from J, with 16 bases in between. The germline V gene encodes CDR1 MNHEY and CDR2 SVGAGI. CDR3 length: 12 amino acids.

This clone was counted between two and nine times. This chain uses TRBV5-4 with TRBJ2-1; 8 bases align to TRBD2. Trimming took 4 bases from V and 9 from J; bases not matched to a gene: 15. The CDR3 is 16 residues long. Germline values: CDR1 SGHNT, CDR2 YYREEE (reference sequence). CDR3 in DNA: TGTGCCAGCAGCACCCCGGGGACTAGAGGCGGAGGTGAGCAGTTCTTC. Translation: CASSTPGTRGGGEQFF. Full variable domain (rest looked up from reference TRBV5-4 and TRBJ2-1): ETGVTQSPTHLIKTRGQQVTLRCSSQSGHNTVSWYQQALGQGPQFIFQYYREEENGRGNFPPRFSGLQFPNYSSELNVNALELDDSALYLCASSTPGTRGGGEQFFGPGTRLTVL.

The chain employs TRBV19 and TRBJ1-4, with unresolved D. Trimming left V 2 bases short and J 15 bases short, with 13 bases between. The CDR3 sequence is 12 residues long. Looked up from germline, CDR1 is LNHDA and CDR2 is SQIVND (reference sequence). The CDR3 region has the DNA TGTGCCAGTAGTATAAACGGTCGTGCGGTGTTTTTT. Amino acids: CASSINGRAVFF.

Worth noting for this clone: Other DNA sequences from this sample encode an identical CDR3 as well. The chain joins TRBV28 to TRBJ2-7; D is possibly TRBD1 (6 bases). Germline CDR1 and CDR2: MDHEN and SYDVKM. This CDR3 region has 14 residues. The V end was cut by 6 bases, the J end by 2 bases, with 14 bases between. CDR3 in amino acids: CASSPGTSTYEQYF. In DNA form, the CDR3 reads TGTGCCAGCAGCCCCGGGACATCGACCTACGAGCAGTACTTC.

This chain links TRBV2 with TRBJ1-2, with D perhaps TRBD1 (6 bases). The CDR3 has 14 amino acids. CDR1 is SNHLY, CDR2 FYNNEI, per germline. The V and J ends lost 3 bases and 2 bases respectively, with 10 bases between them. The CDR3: CASSDRGSNYGYTF. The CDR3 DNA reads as TGTGCCAGCAGTGACAGGGGTTCCAACTATGGCTACACCTTC.

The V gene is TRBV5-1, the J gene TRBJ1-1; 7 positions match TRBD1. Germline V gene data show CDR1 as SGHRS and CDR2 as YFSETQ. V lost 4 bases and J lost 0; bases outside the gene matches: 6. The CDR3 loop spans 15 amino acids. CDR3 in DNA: TGCGCCAGCAGCCCCCGACAGGGTTTGAACACTGAAGCTTTCTTT. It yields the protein CASSPRQGLNTEAFF.

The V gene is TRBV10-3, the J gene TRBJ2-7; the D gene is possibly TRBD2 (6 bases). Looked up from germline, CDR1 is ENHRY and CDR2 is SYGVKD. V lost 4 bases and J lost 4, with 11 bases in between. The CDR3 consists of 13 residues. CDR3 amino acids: CAISGRDSYEQYF. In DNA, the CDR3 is TGTGCCATCAGTGGGAGGGATAGTTACGAGCAGTACTTC.

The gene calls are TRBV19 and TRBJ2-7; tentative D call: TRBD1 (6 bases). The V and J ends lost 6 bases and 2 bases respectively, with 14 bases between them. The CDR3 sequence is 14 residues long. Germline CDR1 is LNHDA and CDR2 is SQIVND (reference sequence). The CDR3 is CASRPTRDTYEQYF. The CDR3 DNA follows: TGTGCCAGTAGGCCCACCAGGGACACCTACGAGCAGTACTTC.

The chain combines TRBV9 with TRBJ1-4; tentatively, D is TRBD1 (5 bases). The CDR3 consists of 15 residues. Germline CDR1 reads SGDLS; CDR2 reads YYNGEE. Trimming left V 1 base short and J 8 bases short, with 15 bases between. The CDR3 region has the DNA TGTGCCAGCAGCGTATCATTCGGGGGGTTCGAAAAACTGTTTTTT. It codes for CASSVSFGGFEKLFF.

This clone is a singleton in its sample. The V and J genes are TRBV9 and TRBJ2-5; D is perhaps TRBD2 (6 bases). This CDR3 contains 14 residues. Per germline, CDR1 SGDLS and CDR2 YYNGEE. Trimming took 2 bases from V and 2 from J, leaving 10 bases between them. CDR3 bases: TGTGCCAGCAGCGTCCAGGGAGGTCAAGAGACCCAGTACTTC. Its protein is CASSVQGGQETQYF.

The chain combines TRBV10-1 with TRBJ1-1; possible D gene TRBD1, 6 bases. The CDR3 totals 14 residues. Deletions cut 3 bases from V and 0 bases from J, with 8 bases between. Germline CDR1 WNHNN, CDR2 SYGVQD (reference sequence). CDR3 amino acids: CASSDRGMNTEAFF. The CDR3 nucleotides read TGCGCCAGCAGTGACAGGGGCATGAACACTGAAGCTTTCTTT.

The CDR3 DNA reads TGTGCCAGCAGCGATGAGACTAGCGGGAACTACGAGCAGTACTTC. Amino acid sequence: CASSDETSGNYEQYF. The rearrangement uses TRBV4-2 and TRBJ2-7; 11 bases map to TRBD2. V shed 5 bases, J shed 3 bases, and the junction held 6 bases outside the gene matches. Germline V lookup: CDR1 LGHNA, CDR2 YNFKEQ. CDR3 length: 15 amino acids.

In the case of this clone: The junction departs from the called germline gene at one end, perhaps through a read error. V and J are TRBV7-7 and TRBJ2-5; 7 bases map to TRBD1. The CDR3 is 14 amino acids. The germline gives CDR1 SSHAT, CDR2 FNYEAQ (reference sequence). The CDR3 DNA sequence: TGTGCTAGCAGCCAATATAGGGGGCCTGAGACCCAGTACTTC. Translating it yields CASSQYRGPETQYF.

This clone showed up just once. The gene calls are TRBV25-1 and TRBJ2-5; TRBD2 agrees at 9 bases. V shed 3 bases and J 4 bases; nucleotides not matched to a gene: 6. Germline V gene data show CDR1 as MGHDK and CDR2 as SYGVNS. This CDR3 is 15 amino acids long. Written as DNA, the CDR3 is TGTGCCAGCAGTGAGGTAGCGGGAGTCGGAGAGACCCAGTACTTC. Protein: CASSEVAGVGETQYF.

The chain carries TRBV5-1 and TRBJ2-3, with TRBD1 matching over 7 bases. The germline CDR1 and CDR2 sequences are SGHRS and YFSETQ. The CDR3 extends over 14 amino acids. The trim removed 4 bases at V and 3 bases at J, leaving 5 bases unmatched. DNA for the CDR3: TGCGCCAGCAGCCCCGGACAGGAAACAGATACGCAGTATTTT. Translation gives CASSPGQETDTQYF.

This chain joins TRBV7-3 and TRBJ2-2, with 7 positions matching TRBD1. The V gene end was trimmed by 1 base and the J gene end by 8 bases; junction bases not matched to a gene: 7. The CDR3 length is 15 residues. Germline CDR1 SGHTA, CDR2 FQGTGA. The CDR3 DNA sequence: TGTGCCAGCAGCTTAAATCCAGGGGGAGCGGGGGAGCTGTTTTTT. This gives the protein CASSLNPGGAGELFF.

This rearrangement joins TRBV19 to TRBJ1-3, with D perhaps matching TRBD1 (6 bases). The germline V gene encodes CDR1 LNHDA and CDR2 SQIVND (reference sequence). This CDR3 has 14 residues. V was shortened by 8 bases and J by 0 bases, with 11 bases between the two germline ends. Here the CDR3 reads CASEQGSSGNTIYF. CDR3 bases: TGTGCCAGTGAGCAGGGGAGCTCTGGAAACACCATATATTTT.

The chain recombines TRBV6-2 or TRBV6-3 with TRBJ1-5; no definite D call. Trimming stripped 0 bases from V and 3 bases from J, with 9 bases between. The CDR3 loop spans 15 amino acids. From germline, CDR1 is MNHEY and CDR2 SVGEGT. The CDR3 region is CASSYSPGINQPQHF. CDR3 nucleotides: TGTGCCAGCAGTTACTCGCCGGGAATCAATCAGCCCCAGCATTTT.

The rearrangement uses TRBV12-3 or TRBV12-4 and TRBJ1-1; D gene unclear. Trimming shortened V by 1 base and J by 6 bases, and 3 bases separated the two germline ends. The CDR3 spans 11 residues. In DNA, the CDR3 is TGTGCCAGCAGTTTAGGAGCTGAAGCTTTCTTT. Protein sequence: CASSLGAEAFF.